This TCR beta chain was documented in a study of metastatic and nonmetastatic thyroid tumors. All patients were untreated before thyroid surgery. TCRdb reanalyzed the PCR reads with MiXCR. The top ten clones hold 20% to 25% of a sample with about 7,000 clones, over 15% of them seen once. CDR1 is SQVTM, CDR2 ANQGSEA, per germline. Trimming removed 2 bases at V and 0 bases at J, with 7 bases between. This CDR3 has 13 residues. The receptor was isolated from a male donor with papillary thyroid cancer or a benign thyroid nodule (not recorded which). Some clones in this sample may be carry-over from other donors' samples. The chain combines TRBV29-1 with TRBJ1-1; tentatively, D is TRBD1 (5 bases). Sequenced: adjacent normal tissue. CDR3 nucleotides: TGCAGCGTTGAAACGGGGGTGAACACTGAAGCTTTCTTT. It is translated as CSVETGVNTEAFF.